Reported below is one T cell receptor (beta chain). Antigen specificity is unknown. Per germline, CDR1 MNHNY and CDR2 SVGAGI (reference sequence). V lost 6 bases to trimming and J lost 6 bases, with 9 bases between them. The CDR3 consists of 11 residues. The sample comes from a study of PD-1 blockade in classical Hodgkin lymphoma. Study-wide findings and caveats: Patients were excluded if nivolumab began under 1 year after ASCT (the autologous transplant). Baseline diversity in complete responders resembled that of newly diagnosed patients. Newly diagnosed patients were reported to exhibit reduced baseline TCR diversity relative to healthy donors.

Time point meaning: cycle 4 day 1 (C4D1), after less than 7 weeks of nivolumab. Each patient's relapse followed autologous stem cell transplantation, and brentuximab vedotin exposure varied. Clones were read by immunoSEQ multiplex PCR, and TCRdb kept only the in-frame ones, dropping some. The repertoire holds approximately 93,000 clones, with roughly 78% as singletons. The chain joins TRBV6-6 to TRBJ2-7; D unclear. The specimen comprised peripheral blood mononuclear cells (PBMCs), sampled before the fourth cycle of nivolumab. The TCR comes from a human donor with classical Hodgkin lymphoma. The DNA for the CDR3 is TGTGCCAGCAGGCAAGAAGGCGAGCAGTACTTC. Amino acid sequence: CASRQEGEQYF.